The clone carrying this T cell receptor beta chain was observed a single time. This entry comes from a study of identical twins. Losses at the gene ends were 5 bases for V and 2 bases for J; bases not matched to a gene: 4. This CDR3 contains 14 residues. The germline gives CDR1 SEHNR, CDR2 FQNEAQ (reference sequence). Each CDR3 protein gets one entry after TCRdb re-called the 5' RACE reads with MiXCR. This table holds 500,000 to 550,000 distinct CDR3 sequences, roughly a fifth found once. These same records also appear under a second study, on T cells expressing NK-cell markers.

The sequenced sample was CD4+ T cells sorted from blood. The J gene is TRBJ2-5, the V gene TRBV7-9; 8 bases align to TRBD1. This clonotype was obtained from a woman between 18 and 29 years old in good health. The CDR3 here is CASSPNRGQETQYF. The DNA of the CDR3 is TGTGCCAGCAGCCCAAACAGGGGGCAAGAGACCCAGTACTTC.